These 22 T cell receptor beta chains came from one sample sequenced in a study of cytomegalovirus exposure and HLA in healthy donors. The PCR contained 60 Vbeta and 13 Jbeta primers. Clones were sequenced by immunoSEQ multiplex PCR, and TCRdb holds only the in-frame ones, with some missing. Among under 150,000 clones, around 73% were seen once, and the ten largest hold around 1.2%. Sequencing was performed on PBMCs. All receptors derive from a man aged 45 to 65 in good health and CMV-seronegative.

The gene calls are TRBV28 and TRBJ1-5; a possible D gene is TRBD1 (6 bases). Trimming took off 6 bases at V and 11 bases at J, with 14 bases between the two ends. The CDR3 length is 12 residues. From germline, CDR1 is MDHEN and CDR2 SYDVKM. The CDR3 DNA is TGTGCCAGCAGCACGACAGGCCTGTCCCAGCATTTT. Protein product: CASSTTGLSQHF.

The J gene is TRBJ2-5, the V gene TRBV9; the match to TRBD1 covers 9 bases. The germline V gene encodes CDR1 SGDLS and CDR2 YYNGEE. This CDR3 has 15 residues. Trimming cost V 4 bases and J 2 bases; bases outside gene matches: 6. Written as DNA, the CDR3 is TGTGCCAGCAGCAGTGGGACAGGGCGACAAGAGACCCAGTACTTC. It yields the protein CASSSGTGRQETQYF.

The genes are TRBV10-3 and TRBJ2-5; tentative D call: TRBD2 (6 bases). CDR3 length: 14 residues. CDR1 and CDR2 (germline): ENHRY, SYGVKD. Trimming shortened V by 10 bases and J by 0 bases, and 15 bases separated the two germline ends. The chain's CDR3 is CATSRGSDQETQYF. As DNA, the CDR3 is TGTGCCACCTCCCGGGGGAGTGACCAAGAGACCCAGTACTTC.

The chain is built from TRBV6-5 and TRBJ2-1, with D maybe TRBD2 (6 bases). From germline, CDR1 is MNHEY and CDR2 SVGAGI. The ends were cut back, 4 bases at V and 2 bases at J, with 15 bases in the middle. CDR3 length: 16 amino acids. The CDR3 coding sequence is TGTGCCAGCAGTTCCAACGGAGGGGCTACCTACAATGAGCAGTTCTTC. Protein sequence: CASSSNGGATYNEQFF.

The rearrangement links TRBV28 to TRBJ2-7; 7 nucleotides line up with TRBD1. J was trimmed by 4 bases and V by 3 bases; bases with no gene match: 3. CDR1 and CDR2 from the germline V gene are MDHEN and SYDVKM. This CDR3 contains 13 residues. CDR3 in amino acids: CASSLAGGYEQYF. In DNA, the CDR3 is TGTGCCAGCAGTTTGGCAGGGGGATACGAGCAGTACTTC.

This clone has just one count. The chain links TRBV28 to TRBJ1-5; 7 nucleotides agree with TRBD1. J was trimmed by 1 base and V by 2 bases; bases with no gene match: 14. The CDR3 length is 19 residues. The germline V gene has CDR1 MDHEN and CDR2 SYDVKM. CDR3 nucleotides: TGTGCCAGCAGTTTAGCGACAGGGTACCCCGCTTTGAGCAATCAGCCCCAGCATTTT. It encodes CASSLATGYPALSNQPQHF.

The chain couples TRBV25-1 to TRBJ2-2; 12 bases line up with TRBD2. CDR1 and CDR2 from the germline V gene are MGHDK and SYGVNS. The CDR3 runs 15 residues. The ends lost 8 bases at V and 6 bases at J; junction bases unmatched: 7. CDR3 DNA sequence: TGTGCCAGCTCTAGGACTAGCGGGATCCCCGGGGAGCTGTTTTTT. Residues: CASSRTSGIPGELFF.

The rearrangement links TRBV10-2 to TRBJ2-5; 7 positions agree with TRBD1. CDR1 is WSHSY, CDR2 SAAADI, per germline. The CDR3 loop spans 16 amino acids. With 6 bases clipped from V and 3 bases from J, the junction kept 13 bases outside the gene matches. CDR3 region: CASSQILGTAKETQYF. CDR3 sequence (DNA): TGCGCCAGCAGCCAAATATTAGGGACAGCAAAAGAGACCCAGTACTTC.

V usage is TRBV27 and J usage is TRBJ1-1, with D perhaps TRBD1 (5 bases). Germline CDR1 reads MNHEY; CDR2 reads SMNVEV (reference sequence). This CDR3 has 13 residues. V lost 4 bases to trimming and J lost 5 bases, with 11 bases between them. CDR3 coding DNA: TGTGCCAGCAGTTGGCAGGGAAGGACTGAAGCTTTCTTT. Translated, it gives CASSWQGRTEAFF.

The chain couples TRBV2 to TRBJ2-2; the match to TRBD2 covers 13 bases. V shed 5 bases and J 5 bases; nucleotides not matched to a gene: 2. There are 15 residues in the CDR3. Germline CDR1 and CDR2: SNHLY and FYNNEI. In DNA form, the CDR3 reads TGTGCCAGCAGTCGACTAGCGGGAGGTACCGGGGAGCTGTTTTTT. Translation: CASSRLAGGTGELFF.

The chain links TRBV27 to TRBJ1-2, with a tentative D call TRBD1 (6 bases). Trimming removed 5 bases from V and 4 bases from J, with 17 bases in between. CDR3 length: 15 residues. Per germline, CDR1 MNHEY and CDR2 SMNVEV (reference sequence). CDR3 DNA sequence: TGTGCCAGCAGTGGGCGGACAGAGCAGATCTATGGCTACACCTTC. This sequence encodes CASSGRTEQIYGYTF.

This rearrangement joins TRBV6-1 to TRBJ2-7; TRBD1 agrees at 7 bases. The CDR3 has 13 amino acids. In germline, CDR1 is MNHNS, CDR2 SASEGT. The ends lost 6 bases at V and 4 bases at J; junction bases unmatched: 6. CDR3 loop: CASRPGQSYEQYF. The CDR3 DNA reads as TGTGCCAGCAGGCCGGGACAGTCATACGAGCAGTACTTC.

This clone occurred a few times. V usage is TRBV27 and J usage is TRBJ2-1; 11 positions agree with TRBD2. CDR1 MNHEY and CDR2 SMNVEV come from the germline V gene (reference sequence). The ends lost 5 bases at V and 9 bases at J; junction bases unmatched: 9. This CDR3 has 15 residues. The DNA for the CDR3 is TGTGCCAGCAGTCCCTTAGCGGGAGGGCCCACTGAGCAGTTCTTC. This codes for CASSPLAGGPTEQFF.

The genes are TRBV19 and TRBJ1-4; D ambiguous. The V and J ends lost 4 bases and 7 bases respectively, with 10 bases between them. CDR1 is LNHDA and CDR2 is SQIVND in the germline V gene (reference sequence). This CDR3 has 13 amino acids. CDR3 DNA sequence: TGTGCCAGTAGTACCCGACAAGGTGAAAAACTGTTTTTT. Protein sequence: CASSTRQGEKLFF.

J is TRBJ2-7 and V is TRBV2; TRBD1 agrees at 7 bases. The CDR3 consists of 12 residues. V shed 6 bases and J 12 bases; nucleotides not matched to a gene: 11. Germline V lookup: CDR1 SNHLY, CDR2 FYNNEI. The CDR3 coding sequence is TGTGCCAGCAGGCTGAAGGACAGGAGGACGTACTTC. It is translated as CASRLKDRRTYF.

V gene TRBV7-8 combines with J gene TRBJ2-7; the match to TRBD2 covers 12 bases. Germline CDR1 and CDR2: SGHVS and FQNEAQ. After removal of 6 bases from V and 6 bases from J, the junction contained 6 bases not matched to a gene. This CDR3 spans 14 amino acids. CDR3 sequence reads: CASRGLAGTTEQYF. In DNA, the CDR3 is TGTGCCAGCAGAGGACTAGCGGGGACTACCGAGCAGTACTTC.

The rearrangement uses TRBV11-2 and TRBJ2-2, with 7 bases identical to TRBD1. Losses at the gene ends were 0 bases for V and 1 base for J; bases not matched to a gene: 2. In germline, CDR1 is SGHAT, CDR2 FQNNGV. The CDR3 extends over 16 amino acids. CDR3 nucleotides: TGTGCCAGCAGCTTAGAGAGACAGGGGAACACCGGGGAGCTGTTTTTT. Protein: CASSLERQGNTGELFF.

Here the CDR3 reads CASSSYRQGALYEQYF. The CDR3, as DNA: TGTGCCAGCAGTTCCTACAGACAGGGGGCCCTCTACGAGCAGTACTTC. V and J are TRBV28 and TRBJ2-7; 10 nucleotides line up with TRBD1. V shed 4 bases and J 3 bases; nucleotides not matched to a gene: 9. The CDR3 sequence is 16 residues long. CDR1 is MDHEN and CDR2 is SYDVKM in the germline V gene.

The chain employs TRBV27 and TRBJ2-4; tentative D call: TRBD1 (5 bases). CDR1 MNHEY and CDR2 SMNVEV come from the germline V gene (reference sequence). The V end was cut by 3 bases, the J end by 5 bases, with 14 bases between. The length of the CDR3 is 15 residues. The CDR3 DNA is TGTGCCAGCAGTTTGTCTTTTCTAGGGGAAAACATTCAGTACTTC. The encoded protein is CASSLSFLGENIQYF.

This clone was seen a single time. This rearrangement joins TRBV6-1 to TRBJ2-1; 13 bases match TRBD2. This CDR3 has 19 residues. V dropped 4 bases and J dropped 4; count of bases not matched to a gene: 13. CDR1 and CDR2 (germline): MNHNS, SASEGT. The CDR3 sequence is CASSVSKGLAGYLYNEQFF. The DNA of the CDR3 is TGTGCCAGCAGTGTATCTAAGGGACTAGCGGGATATTTATACAATGAGCAGTTCTTC.

CDR3 sequence (DNA): TGTGCCAGCAGCCAAGGGACAGGGGGCTTTGCAGATACGCAGTATTTT. It specifies CASSQGTGGFADTQYF. The chain links TRBV14 to TRBJ2-3; 11 bases are a match to TRBD1. Trimming took 1 base from V and 4 from J; bases not matched to a gene: 4. The CDR3 runs 16 residues. From germline, CDR1 is SGHDN and CDR2 FVKESK.

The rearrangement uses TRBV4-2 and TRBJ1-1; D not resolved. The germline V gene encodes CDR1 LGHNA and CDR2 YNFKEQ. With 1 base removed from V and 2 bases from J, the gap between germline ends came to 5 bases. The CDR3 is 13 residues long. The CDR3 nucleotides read TGTGCCAGCAGCCAAGTCGGTAACACTGAAGCTTTCTTT. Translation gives CASSQVGNTEAFF.